Listed below are T cell receptor beta chains from one sample, sequenced in a study of cytomegalovirus exposure and HLA in healthy donors. Profiled with immunoSEQ multiplex PCR; TCRdb holds only in-frame clones, not every one. The sample consists of roughly 150,000 clones, 70% to 85% of them appearing once. Sequenced: PBMCs. Receptors originate from a male donor in good health and CMV-seronegative. The CDR3 runs from the conserved cysteine through the conserved F or W. D genes are given only for firm matches. Clone size is stated in some rows and not others, as once, few, many or a class when expanded.

abundance	j_gene	v_gene	d_gene	CDR3nt	CDR3aa
NA	TRBJ2-5	TRBV5-6	NA	TGTGCCAGCAGCTTGGGTTTAAGGGGAGAGACCCAGTACTTC	CASSLGLRGETQYF
NA	TRBJ1-4	TRBV7-3	TRBD1	TGTGCCAGCAGCTTAAGTAGAGAGGGGGCGCGGGAAAAACTGTTTTTT	CASSLSREGAREKLFF
NA	TRBJ2-1	TRBV19	NA	TGTGCCAGTAGTATTACAGGATTCAATGAGCAGTTCTTC	CASSITGFNEQFF
NA	TRBJ2-7	TRBV7-9	NA	TGTGCCAGCAGCTTCAGCGGATACGAGCAGTACTTC	CASSFSGYEQYF
once	TRBJ2-4	TRBV5-1	TRBD1	TGCGCCAGCAGCCCAGGACAGGGGAGTGGCATTCAGTACTTC	CASSPGQGSGIQYF
NA	TRBJ1-4	TRBV13	NA	TGTGCCAGCCGCCAGGGTTCTGAAAAACTGTTTTTT	CASRQGSEKLFF
NA	TRBJ1-2	TRBV29-1	TRBD1	TGCAGCGCGGGGACAGGTGGCTACACCTTC	CSAGTGGYTF
NA	TRBJ2-7	TRBV5-5	NA	TGTGCCAGCAGCGCGTCCGGGGGTCCTTACGAGCAGTACTTC	CASSASGGPYEQYF
once	TRBJ2-3	TRBV19	NA	TGTGCCAGTAGTATCGCCGACTGGGATACGCAGTATTTT	CASSIADWDTQYF
NA	TRBJ2-7	TRBV11-2	NA	TGTGCCAGCAGCCCCAAGTGGGCAGCTCCCTACGAGCAGTACTTC	CASSPKWAAPYEQYF
few	TRBJ1-1	TRBV23-1	NA	TGCGCCAGCAGTCAATCGATAAGGACACCAGCACCAGCGGAAGCTTTCTTT	CASSQSIRTPAPAEAFF
NA	TRBJ2-6	TRBV9	NA	TGTGCCAGCAGCGTAGGGCCCAGGGCAAGCTCTGGGGCCAACGTCCTGACTTTC	CASSVGPRASSGANVLTF
NA	TRBJ2-7	TRBV6-6	NA	TGTGCCAGCAGTCAGCCGGGATCTCACTACGAGCAGTACTTC	CASSQPGSHYEQYF
few	TRBJ2-2	TRBV5-6	NA	TGTGCCAGCAGCTTGGGACAGATCACCGGGGAGCTGTTTTTT	CASSLGQITGELFF
few	TRBJ2-7	TRBV13	NA	TGTGCCAGCAGCTTACGGCTAGCATCCGAGCAGTACTTC	CASSLRLASEQYF
once	TRBJ1-1	TRBV2	NA	TGTGCCAGCAGTGACAGGGAAGGAACTGAAGCTTTCTTT	CASSDREGTEAFF
NA	TRBJ1-2	TRBV7-9	TRBD1	TGTGCCAGCAGCTTAGGAAGGGGACAGGGAGTCTATGGCTACACCTTC	CASSLGRGQGVYGYTF
NA	TRBJ1-5	TRBV19	TRBD1	TGTGCCAGTGATCACGGGACAGCATATCAGCCCCAGCATTTT	CASDHGTAYQPQHF
NA	TRBJ1-1	TRBV11-1	NA	TGTGCCAGCAGCTTTGACAGGTCCCCGAACACTGAAGCTTTCTTT	CASSFDRSPNTEAFF
NA	TRBJ2-7	TRBV6-1	TRBD2	TGTGCCAGCAGCCCCAGCGGGAGACGGGGCGAGCAGTACTTC	CASSPSGRRGEQYF
NA	TRBJ2-7	TRBV30	NA	TGTGCCTGGAGTAGAATAGGGGACGAGCAGTACTTC	CAWSRIGDEQYF
NA	TRBJ1-4	TRBV18	TRBD1	TGTGCCAGCGGGGACAGGGATTCTGAAAAACTGTTTTTT	CASGDRDSEKLFF
NA	TRBJ2-7	TRBV28	NA	TGTGCCAGCAGTTTAATACTAGATCTCTACGAGCAGTACTTC	CASSLILDLYEQYF
NA	TRBJ2-7	TRBV4-2	NA	TGTGCCAGCAGCCAAGATTCAACAACTAACTCCTACGAGCAGTACTTC	CASSQDSTTNSYEQYF
NA	TRBJ2-7	TRBV7-9	NA	TGTGCCAGCAGCTGGGGGACTGCCTTCCGCGAGCAGTACTTC	CASSWGTAFREQYF
NA	TRBJ2-7	TRBV10-3	NA	TGTGCCATCAGTGAGGGAGGGGGCAGGGTCGGGGACGAGCAGTACTTC	CAISEGGGRVGDEQYF
NA	TRBJ2-1	TRBV5-5	NA	TGTGCCAGCAATTTCCCCGGTGAGCAGTTCTTC	CASNFPGEQFF
NA	TRBJ1-4	TRBV5-5	NA	TGTGCCAGCAGCTTCCCCGGGAATGTCCCTGAAAAACTGTTTTTT	CASSFPGNVPEKLFF
NA	TRBJ2-7	TRBV30	TRBD1	TGTGCCGGGGGACAGGGTGGCCCCGAGCAGTACTTC	CAGGQGGPEQYF
NA	TRBJ2-3	TRBV11-2	TRBD1	TGTGCCAGCAGTTACCACTCCTGGACAGGGAAGGGAGATACGCAGTATTTT	CASSYHSWTGKGDTQYF
NA	TRBJ2-7	TRBV15	NA	TGTGCCACCAGCAGGGAGCTGGGGAGGTACGAGCAGTACTTC	CATSRELGRYEQYF
NA	TRBJ2-5	TRBV18	NA	TGTGCCAGCTCACCTTACAGGATAAACCAAGAGACCCAGTACTTC	CASSPYRINQETQYF
few	TRBJ2-5	TRBV7-3	TRBD2	TGTGCCAGCAGCTTAGGGACTAGCGGACAAGAGACCCAGTACTTC	CASSLGTSGQETQYF
few	TRBJ1-1	TRBV6-5	TRBD1	TGTGCCAGCAGTCTACAGGGGCTGAACACTGAAGCTTTCTTT	CASSLQGLNTEAFF
NA	TRBJ2-1	TRBV6-5	NA	TGTGCCAGCAAAGCGAATAACAATGAGCAGTTCTTC	CASKANNNEQFF
NA	TRBJ2-7	TRBV5-1	TRBD2	TGCGCCAGCAGCTGGGGACTAGCGGGAGGGCTAGTCCCCTACGAGCAGTACTTC	CASSWGLAGGLVPYEQYF
NA	TRBJ2-7	TRBV4-3	TRBD2	TGCGCCAGCAGCCAAGGTCTTAGCGGGACTTACGAGCAGTACTTC	CASSQGLSGTYEQYF
few	TRBJ1-1	TRBV19	NA	TGTGCCAGTAGCACGGGCAGGGGTACTGAAGCTTTCTTT	CASSTGRGTEAFF